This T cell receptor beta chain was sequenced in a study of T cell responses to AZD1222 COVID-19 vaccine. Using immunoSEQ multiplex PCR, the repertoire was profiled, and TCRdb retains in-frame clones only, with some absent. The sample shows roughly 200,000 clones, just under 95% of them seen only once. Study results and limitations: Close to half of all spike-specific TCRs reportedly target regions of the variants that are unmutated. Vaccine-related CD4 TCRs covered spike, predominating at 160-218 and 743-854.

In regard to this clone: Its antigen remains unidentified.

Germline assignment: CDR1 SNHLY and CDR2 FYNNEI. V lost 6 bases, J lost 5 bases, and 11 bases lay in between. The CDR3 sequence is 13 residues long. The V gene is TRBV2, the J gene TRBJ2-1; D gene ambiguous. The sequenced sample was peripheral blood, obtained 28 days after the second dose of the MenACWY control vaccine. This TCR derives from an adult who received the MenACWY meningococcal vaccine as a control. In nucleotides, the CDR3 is TGTGCCAGCAGGTGGAACGCCAACAATGAGCAGTTCTTC. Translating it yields CASRWNANNEQFF. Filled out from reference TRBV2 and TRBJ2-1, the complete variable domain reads EPEVTQTPSHQVTQMGQEVILRCVPISNHLYFYWYRQILGQKVEFLVSFYNNEISEKSEIFDDQFSVERPDGSNFTLKIRSTKLEDSAMYFCASRWNANNEQFFGPGTRLTVL.